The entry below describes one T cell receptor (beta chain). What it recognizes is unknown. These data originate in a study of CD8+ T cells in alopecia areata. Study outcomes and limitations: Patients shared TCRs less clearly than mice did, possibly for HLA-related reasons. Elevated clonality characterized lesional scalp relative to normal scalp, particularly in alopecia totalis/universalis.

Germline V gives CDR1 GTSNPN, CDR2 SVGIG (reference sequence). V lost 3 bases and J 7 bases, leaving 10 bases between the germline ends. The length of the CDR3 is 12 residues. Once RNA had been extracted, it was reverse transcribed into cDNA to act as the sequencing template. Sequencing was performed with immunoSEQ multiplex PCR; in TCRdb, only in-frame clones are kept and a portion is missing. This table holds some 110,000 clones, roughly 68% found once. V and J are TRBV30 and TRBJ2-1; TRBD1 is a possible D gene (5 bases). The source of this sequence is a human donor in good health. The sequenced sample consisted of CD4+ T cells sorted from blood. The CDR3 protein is CAWRPGWNEQFF. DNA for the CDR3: TGTGCCTGGAGACCAGGGTGGAATGAGCAGTTCTTC. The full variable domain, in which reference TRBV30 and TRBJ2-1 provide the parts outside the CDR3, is SQTIHQWPATLVQPVGSPLSLECTVEGTSNPNLYWYRQAAGRGLQLLFYSVGIGQISSEVPQNLSASRPQDRQFILSSKKLLLSDSGFYLCAWRPGWNEQFFGPGTRLTVL.